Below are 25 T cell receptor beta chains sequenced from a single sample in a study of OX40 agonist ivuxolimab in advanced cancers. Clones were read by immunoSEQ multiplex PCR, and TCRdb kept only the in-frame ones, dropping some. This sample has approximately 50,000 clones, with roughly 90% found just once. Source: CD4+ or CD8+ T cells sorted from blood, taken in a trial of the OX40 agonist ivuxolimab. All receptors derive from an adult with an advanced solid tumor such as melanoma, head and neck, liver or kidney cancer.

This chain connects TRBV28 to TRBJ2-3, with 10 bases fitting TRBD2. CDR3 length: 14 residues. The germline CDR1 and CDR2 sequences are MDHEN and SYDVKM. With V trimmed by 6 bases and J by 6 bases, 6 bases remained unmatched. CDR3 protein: CASRSSGSVDTQYF. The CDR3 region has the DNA TGTGCCAGCAGGTCTAGCGGGAGTGTCGATACGCAGTATTTT.

Here the CDR3 DNA reads TGTGCCAGCAGCGTTGACAGGGAGACCCAGTACTTC. It translates to CASSVDRETQYF. V gene TRBV7-6 combines with J gene TRBJ2-5; possibly TRBD1 for D (6 bases). Germline CDR1 SGHVS, CDR2 FNYEAQ. Trimming removed 5 bases at V and 5 bases at J, with 9 bases between. The CDR3 is made up of 12 amino acids. Combining the CDR3 with reference TRBV7-6 and TRBJ2-5 gives the whole variable domain GAGVSQSPRYKVTKRGQDVALRCDPISGHVSLYWYRQALGQGPEFLTYFNYEAQQDKSGLPNDRFSAERPEGSISTLTIQRTEQRDSAMYRCASSVDRETQYFGPGTRLLVL.

The CDR3 spells CASSFYSGGGDTQYF. CDR3 sequence (DNA): TGCGCCAGCAGCTTTTATTCCGGGGGTGGAGATACGCAGTATTTT. V usage is TRBV5-1 and J usage is TRBJ2-3, with a possible D match to TRBD2 (6 bases). The CDR3 runs to 15 residues. Deletions cut 2 bases from V and 5 bases from J, with 15 bases between. The germline V gene encodes CDR1 SGHRS and CDR2 YFSETQ.

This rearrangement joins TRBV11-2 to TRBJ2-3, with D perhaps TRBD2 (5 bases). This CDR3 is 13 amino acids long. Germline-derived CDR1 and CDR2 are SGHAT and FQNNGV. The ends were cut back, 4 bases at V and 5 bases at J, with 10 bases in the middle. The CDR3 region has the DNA TGTGCCAGCAGCTCCGACCGGGGAGATACGCAGTATTTT. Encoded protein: CASSSDRGDTQYF.

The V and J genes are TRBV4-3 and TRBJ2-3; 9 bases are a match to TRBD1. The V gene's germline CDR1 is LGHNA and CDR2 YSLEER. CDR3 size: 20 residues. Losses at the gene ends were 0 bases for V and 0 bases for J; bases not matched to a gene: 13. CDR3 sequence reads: CASSQDHRGLGSGSTDTQYF. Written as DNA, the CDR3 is TGCGCCAGCAGCCAAGATCACAGGGGGCTCGGGAGTGGGAGCACAGATACGCAGTATTTT.

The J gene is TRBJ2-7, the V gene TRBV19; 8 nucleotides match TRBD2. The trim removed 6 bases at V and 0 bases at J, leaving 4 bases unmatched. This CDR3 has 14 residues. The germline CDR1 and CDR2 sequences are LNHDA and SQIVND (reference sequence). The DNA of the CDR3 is TGTGCCAGTAGGTCGGGAGGGAGCTCCTACGAGCAGTACTTC. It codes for CASRSGGSSYEQYF.

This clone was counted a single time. This CDR3 is CASSLRQPGTQYF. The CDR3 DNA reads as TGTGCCAGCAGCCTACGACAACCTGGGACCCAGTACTTC. J is TRBJ2-5 and V is TRBV5-6; D unclear. CDR1 and CDR2 from the germline V gene are SGHDT and YYEEEE. V shed 4 bases and J shed 7 bases, with 14 bases lying between them. CDR3 size: 13 residues.

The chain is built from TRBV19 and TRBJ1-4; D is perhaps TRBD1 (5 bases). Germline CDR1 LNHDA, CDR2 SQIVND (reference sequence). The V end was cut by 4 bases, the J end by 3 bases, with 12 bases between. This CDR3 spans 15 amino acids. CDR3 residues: CASSSPKGSNEKLFF. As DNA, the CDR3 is TGTGCCAGTAGTAGCCCGAAGGGGTCTAATGAAAAACTGTTTTTT.

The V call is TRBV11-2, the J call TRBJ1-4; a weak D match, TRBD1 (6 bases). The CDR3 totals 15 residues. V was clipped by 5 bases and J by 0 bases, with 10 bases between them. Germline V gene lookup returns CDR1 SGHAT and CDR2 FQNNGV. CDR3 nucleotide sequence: TGTGCCAGCAGCAAGGGGGATGCAACTAATGAAAAACTGTTTTTT. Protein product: CASSKGDATNEKLFF.

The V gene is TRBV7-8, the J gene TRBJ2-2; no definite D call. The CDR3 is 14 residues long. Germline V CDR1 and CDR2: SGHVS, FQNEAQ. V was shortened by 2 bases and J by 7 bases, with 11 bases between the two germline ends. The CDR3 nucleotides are TGTGCCAGCAGCTTACGGAGAATGATCGGGGAGCTGTTTTTT. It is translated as CASSLRRMIGELFF.

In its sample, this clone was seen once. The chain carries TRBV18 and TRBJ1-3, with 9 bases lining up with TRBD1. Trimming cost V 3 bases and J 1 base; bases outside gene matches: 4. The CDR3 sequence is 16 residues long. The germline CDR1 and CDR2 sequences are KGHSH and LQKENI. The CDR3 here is CASSPRDRASGNTIYF. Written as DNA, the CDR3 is TGTGCCAGCTCACCCCGGGACAGGGCTTCTGGAAACACCATATATTTT.

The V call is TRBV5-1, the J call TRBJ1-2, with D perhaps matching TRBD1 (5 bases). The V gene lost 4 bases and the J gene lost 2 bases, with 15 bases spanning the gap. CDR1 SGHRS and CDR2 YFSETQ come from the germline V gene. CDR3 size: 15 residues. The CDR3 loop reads CASSRSGGENYGYTF. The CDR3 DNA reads TGCGCCAGCAGCCGGAGTGGGGGTGAGAACTATGGCTACACCTTC.

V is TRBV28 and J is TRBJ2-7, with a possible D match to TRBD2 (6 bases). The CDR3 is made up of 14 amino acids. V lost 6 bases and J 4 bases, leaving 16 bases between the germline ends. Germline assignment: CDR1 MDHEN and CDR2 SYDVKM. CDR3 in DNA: TGTGCCAGCAGGAGTAGCGGTAATCTGTACGAGCAGTACTTC. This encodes CASRSSGNLYEQYF. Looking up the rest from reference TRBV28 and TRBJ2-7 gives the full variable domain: DVKVTQSSRYLVKRTGEKVFLECVQDMDHENMFWYRQDPGLGLRLIYFSYDVKMKEKGDIPEGYSVSREKKERFSLILESASTNQTSMYLCASRSSGNLYEQYFGPGTRLTVT.

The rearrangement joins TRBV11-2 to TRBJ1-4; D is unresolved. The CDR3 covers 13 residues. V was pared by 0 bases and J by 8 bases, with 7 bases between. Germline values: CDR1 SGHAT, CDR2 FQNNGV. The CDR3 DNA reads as TGTGCCAGCAGCTTAGATCTATACGAAAAACTGTTTTTT. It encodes CASSLDLYEKLFF.

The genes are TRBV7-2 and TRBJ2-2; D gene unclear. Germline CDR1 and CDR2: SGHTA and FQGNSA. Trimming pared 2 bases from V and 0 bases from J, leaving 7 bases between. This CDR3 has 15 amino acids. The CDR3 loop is CASSLFGANTGELFF. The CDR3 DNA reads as TGTGCCAGCAGCTTATTTGGTGCGAACACCGGGGAGCTGTTTTTT.

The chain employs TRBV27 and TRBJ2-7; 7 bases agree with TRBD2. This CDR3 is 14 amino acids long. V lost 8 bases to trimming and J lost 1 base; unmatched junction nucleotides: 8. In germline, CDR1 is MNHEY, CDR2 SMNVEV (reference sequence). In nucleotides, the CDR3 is TGTGCCAGCGGTAGGAGGGAGGGTTCCTACGAGCAGTACTTC. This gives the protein CASGRREGSYEQYF.

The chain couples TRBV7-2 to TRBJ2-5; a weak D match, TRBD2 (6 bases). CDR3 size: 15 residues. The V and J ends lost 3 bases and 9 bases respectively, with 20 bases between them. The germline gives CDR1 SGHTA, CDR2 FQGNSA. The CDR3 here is CASSFLALQEMAQYF. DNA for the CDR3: TGTGCCAGCAGCTTTCTAGCGTTACAAGAGATGGCCCAGTACTTC.

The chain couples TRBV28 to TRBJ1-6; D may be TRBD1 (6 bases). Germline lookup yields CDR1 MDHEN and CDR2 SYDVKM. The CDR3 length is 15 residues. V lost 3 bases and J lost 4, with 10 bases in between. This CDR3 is CASSLGTGYNSPLHF. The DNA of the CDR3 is TGTGCCAGCAGTTTGGGCACAGGGTATAATTCACCCCTCCACTTT.

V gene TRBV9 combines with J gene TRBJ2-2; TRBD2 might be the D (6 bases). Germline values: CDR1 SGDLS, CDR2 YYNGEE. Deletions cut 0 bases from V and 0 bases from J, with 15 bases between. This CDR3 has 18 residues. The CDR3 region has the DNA TGTGCCAGCAGCGTAGATTACGGGAGCGGTTCGAACACCGGGGAGCTGTTTTTT. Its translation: CASSVDYGSGSNTGELFF.

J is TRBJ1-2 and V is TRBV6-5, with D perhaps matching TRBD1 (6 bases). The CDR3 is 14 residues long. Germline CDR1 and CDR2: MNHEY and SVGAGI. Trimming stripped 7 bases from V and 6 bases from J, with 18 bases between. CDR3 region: CASKTTGWRDGYTF. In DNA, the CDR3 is TGTGCCAGCAAAACGACAGGTTGGAGGGATGGCTACACCTTC.

CDR3 loop: CASSLFTPNTGELFF. The CDR3 nucleotides are TGTGCCAGCAGCTTATTCACCCCCAACACCGGGGAGCTGTTTTTT. The chain combines TRBV7-2 with TRBJ2-2; D is undetermined. This CDR3 is 15 amino acids long. V lost 2 bases and J lost 2, with 9 bases in between. Germline values: CDR1 SGHTA, CDR2 FQGNSA.

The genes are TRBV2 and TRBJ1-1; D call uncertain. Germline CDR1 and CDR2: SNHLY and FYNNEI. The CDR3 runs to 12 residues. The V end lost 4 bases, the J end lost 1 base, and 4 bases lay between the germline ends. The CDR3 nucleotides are TGTGCCAGCAGTGTTAAGAACACTGAAGCTTTCTTT. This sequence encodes CASSVKNTEAFF.

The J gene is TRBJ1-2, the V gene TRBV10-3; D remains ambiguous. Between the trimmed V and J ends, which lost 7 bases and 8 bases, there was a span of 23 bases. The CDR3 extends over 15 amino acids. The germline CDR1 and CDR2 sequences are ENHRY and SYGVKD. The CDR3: CAIKWIGQLGEGYTF. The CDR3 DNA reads TGTGCCATCAAGTGGATAGGCCAGCTAGGAGAGGGCTACACCTTC.

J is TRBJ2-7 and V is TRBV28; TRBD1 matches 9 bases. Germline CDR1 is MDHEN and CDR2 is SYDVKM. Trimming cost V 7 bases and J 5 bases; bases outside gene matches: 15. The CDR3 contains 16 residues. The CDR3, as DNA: TGTGCCAGCATCTCCCCTGGTGGACAGGGGTCCCACGAGCAGTACTTC. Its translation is CASISPGGQGSHEQYF. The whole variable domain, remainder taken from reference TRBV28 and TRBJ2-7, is DVKVTQSSRYLVKRTGEKVFLECVQDMDHENMFWYRQDPGLGLRLIYFSYDVKMKEKGDIPEGYSVSREKKERFSLILESASTNQTSMYLCASISPGGQGSHEQYFGPGTRLTVT.

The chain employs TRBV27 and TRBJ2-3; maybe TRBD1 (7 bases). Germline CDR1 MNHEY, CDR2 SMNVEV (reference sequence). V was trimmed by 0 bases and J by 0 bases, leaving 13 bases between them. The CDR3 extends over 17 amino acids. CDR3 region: CASSLSWRGPSTDTQYF. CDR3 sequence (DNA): TGTGCCAGCAGTTTATCGTGGAGGGGGCCTAGCACAGATACGCAGTATTTT.